The clone carrying this T cell receptor beta chain showed up just once. This entry belongs to a study of blood T cell repertoires in COVID-19. Study as a whole: Sources were T cells, B-cell-depleted T cells, or PBMCs; the material itself was cDNA or gDNA.

Germline V lookup: CDR1 KGHSH, CDR2 LQKENI. The length of the CDR3 is 13 residues. V was pared by 3 bases and J by 6 bases, with 8 bases between. Per the original methods: Researchers report that nucleated cell counts were estimated from reference gene primer amplification. Here immunoSEQ multiplex PCR was the method, and the copy in TCRdb shows in-frame clones only, minus some. The V and J calls and clone size come from that table; D and trimming were worked out from the DNA. The table shows more than 95,000 clones, with 82% occurring only once. Sequences were obtained from peripheral blood. The chain links TRBV18 to TRBJ1-4; D gene ambiguous. The TCR sequence derives from an older man with acute or convalescent COVID-19. The CDR3 here is CASSPVRDEKLFF. The CDR3, as DNA: TGTGCCAGCTCACCGGTCCGGGATGAAAAACTGTTTTTT.